A selection of T cell receptor beta chains follows, all from one sample in a study of graft-versus-host responses after intestinal transplantation. No antigen is known for these receptors. Assay used: immunoSEQ multiplex PCR; TCRdb lists only in-frame clones, some missing. The table records more than 95,000 clones, about 90% of them present only once. Sequenced material: unstimulated CD4+ T cells sorted from spleen or lymph node cells, taken before intestinal transplant. The origin of the receptors is a human donor who received an intestinal transplant. Both conserved end residues are part of each CDR3. The D gene is left open where the match is weak. The listing skips clone size in some rows; elsewhere it reads once, few, many or a size class.

v_gene	j_gene	d_gene	abundance	CDR3nt	CDR3aa
TRBV30	TRBJ1-2	-	-	TGTGCCTGGCAGGGAATGGGCACTGGAGGCTACACCTTC	CAWQGMGTGGYTF
TRBV5-6	TRBJ1-4	TRBD1	-	TGTGCCAGCAGCTTGACAGGGGGCGAAAAACTGTTTTTT	CASSLTGGEKLFF
TRBV20-1	TRBJ2-7	-	-	TGCAGTGCACTCGACAACTACGAGCAGTACTTC	CSALDNYEQYF
TRBV2	TRBJ2-1	TRBD2	-	TGTGCCCGAACCGCACTAGCGGGGAGTTACAATGAGCAGTTCTTC	CARTALAGSYNEQFF
TRBV11-3	TRBJ2-1	-	-	TGTGCCAGCAGTTTAGAAGGCAATGAGCAGTTCTTC	CASSLEGNEQFF
TRBV11-3	TRBJ1-4	-	-	TGTGCCAGCAGCCGACCAAAGTCAACTAATGAAAAACTGTTTTTT	CASSRPKSTNEKLFF
TRBV5-1	TRBJ2-7	-	-	TGCGCCAGCAGCTTGGACGGGAGTTACTACGAGCAGTACTTC	CASSLDGSYYEQYF
TRBV7-3	TRBJ2-7	TRBD1	-	TGTGCCAGCAGCTTAGGACCGGGACAGGGCTACGAGCAGTACTTC	CASSLGPGQGYEQYF
TRBV9	TRBJ1-6	-	-	TGTGCCAGCAGCGACGACCTGACAGGCCTCGGGCCCCTCCACTTT	CASSDDLTGLGPLHF
TRBV2	TRBJ2-6	-	once	TGTGCCAGCACCTCCAACAACCCGGGGGCAGGGGCCAACGTCCTGACTTTC	CASTSNNPGAGANVLTF
TRBV10-3	TRBJ1-3	-	-	TGTGCCATCAGACCTTCTGGACACGACTCTGGAAACACCATATATTTT	CAIRPSGHDSGNTIYF
TRBV5-1	TRBJ2-1	-	few	TGCGCCAGCAGCTTGGACGTACGCTCCTACAATGAGCAGTTCTTC	CASSLDVRSYNEQFF
TRBV11-1	TRBJ2-7	-	-	TGTGCCAGCAGCTCCCGCCTAGCCAACGAGCAGTACTTC	CASSSRLANEQYF
TRBV7-9	TRBJ2-4	TRBD1	-	TGTGCCAGCAGCTTAAACAGGGGGCGAGGGGCCAAAAACATTCAGTACTTC	CASSLNRGRGAKNIQYF
TRBV5-4	TRBJ1-1	-	-	TGTGCCAGCAGCCGGAGTCTGAACACTGAAGCTTTCTTT	CASSRSLNTEAFF
TRBV4-1	TRBJ1-2	-	-	TGCGCCAGCAGCCAAGAACCCTGGGCTAACTATGGCTACACCTTC	CASSQEPWANYGYTF
TRBV18	TRBJ2-1	-	-	TGTGCCAGCTCACCAGCCCTCTACAATGAGCAGTTCTTC	CASSPALYNEQFF
TRBV5-1	TRBJ1-3	-	-	TGCGCCAGCAGCTTGGGTGCTGGCACAATGGGAGGAAACACCATATATTTT	CASSLGAGTMGGNTIYF
TRBV30	TRBJ2-7	-	-	TGTGCCTGGGGGGCGGTCTACGAGCAGTACTTC	CAWGAVYEQYF
TRBV6-5	TRBJ2-5	-	-	TGTGCCAGCAGTTACTCATCCTCCCCGGCCCAAGAGACCCAGTACTTC	CASSYSSSPAQETQYF
TRBV11-2	TRBJ2-2	-	-	TGTGCCAGCAGCTTGGCCGGGATCGACACCGGGGAGCTGTTTTTT	CASSLAGIDTGELFF
TRBV7-3	TRBJ1-6	-	-	TGTGCCAGCAGCTTAGCGGAGGGTTCACCCCTCCACTTT	CASSLAEGSPLHF
TRBV29-1	TRBJ2-1	TRBD2	-	TGCAGCGCCGGGACTAGCGGCTACAATGAGCAGTTCTTC	CSAGTSGYNEQFF
TRBV6-1	TRBJ1-2	TRBD1	-	TGTGCCAGCAGTGTCGAAGGGGGCAGCTATGGCTACACCTTC	CASSVEGGSYGYTF
TRBV29-1	TRBJ2-5	TRBD1	few	TGCAGCGTTGAGATCACCAGGGGGCGAGGAGAGACCCAGTACTTC	CSVEITRGRGETQYF
TRBV10-3	TRBJ1-6	-	once	TGTGCCATCAAAGCGGCAGGCGATTCACCCCTCCACTTT	CAIKAAGDSPLHF
TRBV5-4	TRBJ2-7	-	-	TGTGCCAGCAGCTTGGAAGCTGCGGCCTACGAGCAGTACTTC	CASSLEAAAYEQYF
TRBV9	TRBJ2-2	-	-	TGTGCCAGCAGGAGGGAAGGGACGAACACCGGGGAGCTGTTTTTT	CASRREGTNTGELFF
TRBV5-1	TRBJ1-6	TRBD1	-	TGCGCCAGCAGCTTGGGAGGCCAGGGGGAGTCACCCCTCCACTTT	CASSLGGQGESPLHF
TRBV6-1	TRBJ2-3	-	once	TGTGCCAGCAGGACCCTTTTGCAGGGGTGGAATACGCAGTATTTT	CASRTLLQGWNTQYF
TRBV6-5	TRBJ1-5	TRBD1	-	TGTGCCACCCGGGACAGGGGCAGCCAGCCCCAGCATTTT	CATRDRGSQPQHF
TRBV5-1	TRBJ2-1	-	-	TGCGCCAGCAGCTTGAGAGGGAGCCGCCCCTACAATGAGCAGTTCTTC	CASSLRGSRPYNEQFF
TRBV18	TRBJ2-1	-	-	TGTGCCAGCTCGGCTCTATACCGCAATGAGCAGTTCTTC	CASSALYRNEQFF
TRBV5-1	TRBJ1-4	TRBD1	-	TGCGCCAGCAGCTCCGCCGGGACAGGGGATGAAAAACTGTTTTTT	CASSSAGTGDEKLFF
TRBV28	TRBJ2-5	TRBD2	-	TGTGCCAGCAGTATCCGACTAGCGGGTTATCAAGAGACCCAGTACTTC	CASSIRLAGYQETQYF
TRBV5-6	TRBJ1-1	-	-	TGTGCCAGCAGCTTTCGGACTGAAGCTTTCTTT	CASSFRTEAFF
TRBV30	TRBJ2-5	-	once	TGTGCCTTGGGACCGAGCTGGGCCCAGTACTTC	CALGPSWAQYF
TRBV6-5	TRBJ2-4	TRBD2	-	TGTGCCAGCAGTTCCCTTACTAGTCGCGGGAGAAACATTCAGTACTTC	CASSSLTSRGRNIQYF
TRBV5-1	TRBJ2-3	-	-	TGCGCCAGCAGCCTGTCTGCTGGGAATATGAGAACAGATACGCAGTATTTT	CASSLSAGNMRTDTQYF
TRBV5-1	TRBJ2-7	-	-	TGCGCCAGCAGCTTGACCGACCGCTCTCCTACGAGCCTACAGAAGCAGTACTTC	CASSLTDRSPTSLQKQYF
TRBV6-5	TRBJ1-2	TRBD1	-	TGTGCCAGCAGTTTACAGGGGCTGGGGGGCTACACCTTC	CASSLQGLGGYTF
TRBV7-9	TRBJ2-7	TRBD2	-	TGTGCCAGCAGCCGAGCGGGGGGAACCTACGAGCAGTACTTC	CASSRAGGTYEQYF
TRBV9	TRBJ1-1	-	-	TGTGCCAGCAGCGTGGACATCTTGAACACTGAAGCTTTCTTT	CASSVDILNTEAFF
TRBV19	TRBJ1-3	-	-	TGTGCCAGTAGTATATCTACGGCGAACACCATATATTTT	CASSISTANTIYF
TRBV15	TRBJ2-5	-	-	TGTGCCACCAGCAGAGATATATCGGGACATTTAGGGGAAGAGACCCAGTACTTC	CATSRDISGHLGEETQYF
TRBV7-9	TRBJ1-5	TRBD1	-	TGTGCCAGCAGCTTAGGGACAGGGGGCTGGCAGCCCCAGCATTTT	CASSLGTGGWQPQHF
TRBV7-9	TRBJ1-2	-	once	TGTGCCAGCAGCCCCCGGACAGCCAACTATGGCTACACCTTC	CASSPRTANYGYTF
TRBV5-1	TRBJ1-3	-	-	TGCGCCAGCAGCCCCAGGGCCTCTGGAAACACCATATATTTT	CASSPRASGNTIYF
TRBV6-5	TRBJ2-7	TRBD1	-	TGTGCCAGCAGTGCGACAGGGAACACCTTGGAGCAGTACTTC	CASSATGNTLEQYF
TRBV11-2	TRBJ2-5	-	-	TGTGCCAGCAGCCGGGGACAACAGGAGACCCAGTACTTC	CASSRGQQETQYF
TRBV5-1	TRBJ2-3	-	-	TGCGCCAGCAGCTATGGCACAGATACGCAGTATTTT	CASSYGTDTQYF
TRBV9	TRBJ1-2	-	once	TGTGCCAGCAGCAGGGACGTGTTCACCTTC	CASSRDVFTF
TRBV10-1	TRBJ1-6	TRBD1	-	TGCGCCAGCAGCCCTAAACTGGACAGGACTTATTCACCCCTCCACTTT	CASSPKLDRTYSPLHF
TRBV4-1	TRBJ2-7	TRBD1	-	TGCGCCAGCAGCACACGACAGGGATACGGGCTCGAGCAGTACTTC	CASSTRQGYGLEQYF